This T cell receptor beta chain was found in a study of blood T cell repertoires in COVID-19. The wider study: From T cells, B-cell-depleted T cells, or PBMCs came the material, which was cDNA or gDNA.

J lost 4 bases, V lost 5 bases, and 2 bases had no gene match. The CDR3 extends over 15 amino acids. Germline V CDR1 and CDR2: MNHEY, SMNVEV (reference sequence). Profiling relied on immunoSEQ multiplex PCR, and the TCRdb table lists in-frame clones only, not all of them. The data show about 310,000 clones, 90% seen once. The rearrangement links TRBV27 to TRBJ2-3; 14 bases match TRBD2. The sequence derives from a middle-aged woman with COVID-19, enrolled during active disease. The sequencing sample was made of peripheral blood. The CDR3 DNA reads TGTGCCAGCAGTAGGGGACTAGCGGGAGCAGATACGCAGTATTTT. Residues: CASSRGLAGADTQYF.